Listed here are 32 T cell receptor beta chains from one sample, sequenced in a study of identical twins. TCRdb redid the calling of the 5' RACE reads with MiXCR, one entry per CDR3 protein. This repertoire shows roughly 1.6 million distinct CDR3 sequences, about 31% found once; its top ten account for less than 0.35%. Material for sequencing was cord blood. All receptors come from a newborn girl in good health.

V is TRBV3-1 and J is TRBJ2-7; D uncertain. V was cut by 5 bases and J by 3 bases, with 11 bases left in between. The length of the CDR3 is 13 residues. In germline, CDR1 is LGHDT, CDR2 YNNKEL (reference sequence). CDR3 in amino acids: CASSTQPGYEQYF. CDR3 coding DNA: TGTGCCAGCAGCACACAACCGGGCTACGAGCAGTACTTC.

The V call is TRBV7-2, the J call TRBJ2-3; 7 bases are shared with TRBD2. The CDR3 contains 17 residues. V shed 0 bases, J shed 0 bases, and the junction held 6 bases outside the gene matches. Germline CDR1 and CDR2: SGHTA and FQGNSA. This CDR3 is CASSLAASGISTDTQYF. CDR3 nucleotide sequence: TGTGCCAGCAGCTTAGCAGCAAGCGGGATCAGCACAGATACGCAGTATTTT.

This clonotype was counted a few times. The chain carries TRBV5-1 and TRBJ2-7; 9 positions match TRBD1. V was pared by 3 bases and J by 7 bases, with 8 bases of the junction left unmatched. Per the germline V gene, CDR1 is SGHRS and CDR2 is YFSETQ. The CDR3 contains 14 residues. The CDR3 coding sequence is TGCGCCAGCAGCTCCGGGACAGGGTACAATGAGCAGTACTTC. Translated: CASSSGTGYNEQYF.

The chain recombines TRBV25-1 with TRBJ1-2; D call uncertain. The CDR3 runs to 12 residues. From germline, CDR1 is MGHDK and CDR2 SYGVNS. V was cut by 3 bases and J by 4 bases, with 6 bases left in between. CDR3 sequence reads: CASSEAVYGYTF. CDR3 nucleotides: TGTGCCAGCAGTGAGGCAGTCTATGGCTACACCTTC.

V is TRBV9 and J is TRBJ2-2; 10 bases align to TRBD2. V lost 0 bases, J lost 7 bases, and 6 bases stayed unmatched. Germline V gene data show CDR1 as SGDLS and CDR2 as YYNGEE. The CDR3 totals 16 residues. This CDR3 is CASSVAPSGGGGELFF. DNA for the CDR3: TGTGCCAGCAGCGTAGCGCCTAGCGGGGGAGGCGGGGAGCTGTTTTTT.

The J gene is TRBJ2-1, the V gene TRBV18; tentative D call: TRBD2 (6 bases). Germline V gene sequence: CDR1 KGHSH, CDR2 LQKENI. The CDR3 contains 16 residues. Trimming pared 0 bases from V and 7 bases from J, leaving 16 bases between. The CDR3 bases are TGTGCCAGCTCACCACCGCTAGGAGGGCTGCCAAATGAGCAGTTCTTC. This gives the protein CASSPPLGGLPNEQFF.

The rearrangement links TRBV12-3 or TRBV12-4 to TRBJ2-1; D is unclear. The J call is doubtful: the DNA matches TRBJ2-7 better. There are 16 residues in the CDR3. The CDR3 region has the DNA TGTGCCAGCAGTTTAGATCTATTAAGCTCCTACAATGAGCAGTACTTC. This translates into CASSLDLLSSYNEQYF.

The chain is built from TRBV4-1 and TRBJ2-1, with D perhaps being TRBD1 or TRBD2 (5 bases each). V was shortened by 2 bases and J by 7 bases, with 9 bases between the two germline ends. The CDR3 runs 13 residues. Germline lookup yields CDR1 MGHRA and CDR2 YSYEKL. This CDR3 is CASSQQGDNEQFF. For the CDR3, the DNA is TGCGCCAGCAGCCAACAGGGAGATAATGAGCAGTTCTTC.

DNA of the CDR3: TGTGCCAGCAGTTTTGAGGGTGGGAAAACAGATACGCAGTATTTT. Translation gives CASSFEGGKTDTQYF. The chain uses TRBV12-3 or TRBV12-4 and TRBJ2-3, with a possible D match to TRBD2 (5 bases). This CDR3 region has 15 residues. Trimming removed 3 bases at V and 3 bases at J, with 13 bases between.

This chain uses TRBV12-3 or TRBV12-4 with TRBJ2-5; D gene unclear. The CDR3 has 12 amino acids. Trimming took 0 bases from V and 7 from J, leaving 6 bases between them. The CDR3 loop reads CASSLAPGTQYF. Here the CDR3 DNA reads TGTGCCAGCAGTTTAGCCCCCGGGACCCAGTACTTC.

The sample holds a few counts of this clonotype. The rearrangement uses TRBV11-2 and TRBJ2-7; TRBD2 agrees at 8 bases. The CDR3 runs to 16 residues. V trimming: 2 bases; J trimming: 2 bases; junction bases outside the gene matches: 8. Germline lookup yields CDR1 SGHAT and CDR2 FQNNGV. CDR3 loop: CASSLKWRGVAYEQYF. CDR3 sequence (DNA): TGTGCCAGCAGCTTAAAATGGCGGGGGGTCGCCTACGAGCAGTACTTC.

This chain joins TRBV20-1 and TRBJ1-2; weak D call: TRBD1 (6 bases). V was clipped by 7 bases and J by 5 bases, with 17 bases between them. This CDR3 is built from 13 residues. CDR1 DFQATT and CDR2 SNEGSKA come from the germline V gene (reference sequence). CDR3 amino acids: CSVLAGAGYGYTF. CDR3 DNA sequence: TGCAGTGTTCTCGCAGGGGCTGGGTATGGCTACACCTTC.

This chain joins TRBV7-2 and TRBJ2-3, with D perhaps TRBD2 (5 bases). Trimming shortened V by 5 bases and J by 2 bases, and 14 bases separated the two germline ends. The germline V gene encodes CDR1 SGHTA and CDR2 FQGNSA. The CDR3 is 15 residues long. In DNA form, the CDR3 reads TGTGCCAGCAGCCGAGGAGGTCGGGCCACAGATACGCAGTATTTT. This codes for CASSRGGRATDTQYF.

The chain links TRBV28 to TRBJ2-3; a weak D match, TRBD2 (5 bases). V dropped 6 bases and J dropped 2 bases, with 15 bases sitting between them. Germline V gene sequence: CDR1 MDHEN, CDR2 SYDVKM. The CDR3 covers 15 residues. The DNA of the CDR3 is TGTGCCAGCAGGGATGGGCACGGGAACACAGATACGCAGTATTTT. Translation gives CASRDGHGNTDTQYF.

The V call is TRBV6-1, the J call TRBJ2-3, with unresolved D. The germline V gene has CDR1 MNHNS and CDR2 SASEGT. CDR3 size: 11 residues. The V gene lost 11 bases and the J gene lost 3 bases, with 9 bases spanning the gap. For the CDR3, the DNA is TGTGCCGCGACCTATACAGATACGCAGTATTTT. Translating gives CAATYTDTQYF.

The chain links TRBV5-1 to TRBJ2-1; a possible D gene is TRBD2 (6 bases). Germline CDR1 is SGHRS and CDR2 is YFSETQ. The CDR3 is made up of 15 amino acids. Trimming removed 5 bases at V and 4 bases at J, with 16 bases between. The CDR3: CASRLEASEYNEQFF. CDR3 DNA: TGCGCCAGCAGACTGGAGGCTAGCGAGTACAATGAGCAGTTCTTC.

V is TRBV20-1 and J is TRBJ1-5; 12 bases match TRBD1. Germline V CDR1 and CDR2: DFQATT, SNEGSKA (reference sequence). Trimming at V came to 6 bases and at J to 5 bases, leaving 8 bases not matched to a gene. The CDR3 covers 15 residues. The CDR3 coding sequence is TGCAGTGCATTGGGGACAGGGGGCGGACATCAGCCCCAGCATTTT. This sequence encodes CSALGTGGGHQPQHF.

The V call is TRBV4-2, the J call TRBJ2-7, with 10 bases lining up with TRBD2. This CDR3 comprises 16 residues. Trimming took 4 bases from V and 3 from J; bases not matched to a gene: 9. The germline V gene has CDR1 LGHNA and CDR2 YNFKEQ. The DNA of the CDR3 is TGTGCCAGCAGCCCTGCCCCGGCTAGCGGGAGCTACGAGCAGTACTTC. Amino acid sequence: CASSPAPASGSYEQYF.

There are a few counts of this clonotype. The chain uses TRBV14 and TRBJ2-6; D is unclear. Between the trimmed V and J ends, which lost 4 bases and 2 bases, there was a span of 12 bases. The CDR3 runs 16 residues. The V gene's germline CDR1 is SGHDN and CDR2 FVKESK. Written as DNA, the CDR3 is TGTGCCAGCAGCCCATTAGGATGGGCTGGGGCCAACGTCCTGACTTTC. This encodes CASSPLGWAGANVLTF.

This clonotype turned up a few times. CDR3 in DNA: TGTGCCAGCTCACCACAGGCTTCTCAGGGAGATACGCAGTATTTT. It is translated as CASSPQASQGDTQYF. This chain links TRBV18 with TRBJ2-3; perhaps TRBD1 as D (5 bases). Germline V gives CDR1 KGHSH, CDR2 LQKENI. The CDR3 length is 15 residues. The V end was cut by 1 base, the J end by 5 bases, with 13 bases between.

The chain joins TRBV13 to TRBJ2-1; unclear D gene. The germline V gene encodes CDR1 PRHDT and CDR2 FYEKMQ (reference sequence). This CDR3 region has 13 residues. Trimming left V 0 bases short and J 10 bases short, with 10 bases between. The CDR3 nucleotides are TGTGCCAGCAGCTTAGGGCAACTCTACGAGCAGTTCTTC. It is translated as CASSLGQLYEQFF.

The V and J genes are TRBV13 and TRBJ2-7, with no clear D. The length of the CDR3 is 13 residues. Trimming stripped 5 bases from V and 4 bases from J, with 12 bases between. Germline CDR1 is PRHDT and CDR2 is FYEKMQ (reference sequence). The CDR3 DNA reads as TGTGCCAGCAGCCCAAGGCCCGATTACGAGCAGTACTTC. Encoded protein: CASSPRPDYEQYF.

V and J are TRBV20-1 and TRBJ1-2; D is undetermined. The CDR3 consists of 14 residues. Between the trimmed V and J ends, which lost 0 bases and 5 bases, there was a span of 13 bases. Germline assignment: CDR1 DFQATT and CDR2 SNEGSKA (reference sequence). CDR3 DNA sequence: TGCAGTGCTAGAGATGGGAAGGATCTATATGGCTACACCTTC. The encoded protein is CSARDGKDLYGYTF.

This clonotype was recorded a few times. The chain links TRBV6-5 to TRBJ1-5, with D perhaps matching TRBD1 (6 bases). The CDR3 runs to 15 residues. CDR1 is MNHEY, CDR2 SVGAGI, per germline. The V end was cut by 0 bases, the J end by 4 bases, with 10 bases between. The CDR3 here is CASSYSTTGNQPQHF. In nucleotides, the CDR3 is TGTGCCAGCAGTTACTCTACTACAGGGAATCAGCCCCAGCATTTT.

This clonotype showed up just a few times. This rearrangement joins TRBV28 to TRBJ2-5, with D uncertain. CDR3 length equals 16 residues. V lost 1 base to trimming and J lost 0 bases, with 12 bases between them. Germline CDR1 is MDHEN and CDR2 is SYDVKM. The CDR3 nucleotides are TGTGCCAGCAGTTTATTAGGATCCATGTACCAAGAGACCCAGTACTTC. This codes for CASSLLGSMYQETQYF.

This clonotype has only a few counts. The chain uses TRBV20-1 and TRBJ2-4; D remains unclear. Matching the DNA end better, TRBJ2-7 makes the J call doubtful. This CDR3 is built from 12 residues. Germline V gives CDR1 DFQATT, CDR2 SNEGSKA (reference sequence). The CDR3 reads CSARDLSHEQYF. The CDR3 bases are TGCAGTGCTAGAGATCTCTCGCACGAGCAGTACTTC.

This clonotype was seen more than once but under ten times. The chain is built from TRBV5-1 and TRBJ2-4, with a tentative D call TRBD1 (6 bases). The J call may be incorrect, as the DNA end agrees better with TRBJ2-7. Per the germline V gene, CDR1 is SGHRS and CDR2 is YFSETQ. This CDR3 has 14 amino acids. CDR3 in DNA: TGCGCCAGCAGCTTGGCTACAGGGAACTACGAGCAGTACTTC. Its protein product is CASSLATGNYEQYF.

The V and J genes are TRBV29-1 and TRBJ2-3; 8 bases map to TRBD1. CDR1 is SQVTM, CDR2 ANQGSEA, per germline. J was trimmed by 1 base and V by 4 bases; bases with no gene match: 4. The CDR3 has 14 amino acids. CDR3 nucleotide sequence: TGCAGCGTTGCATCGACAGGGGGCACAGATACGCAGTATTTT. Translated, it gives CSVASTGGTDTQYF.

This rearrangement joins TRBV9 to TRBJ2-5; no clear D. Trimming shortened V by 0 bases and J by 4 bases, and 16 bases separated the two germline ends. This CDR3 region has 16 residues. The germline CDR1 and CDR2 sequences are SGDLS and YYNGEE. DNA of the CDR3: TGTGCCAGCAGCGTAGCTACTGTCTATTCGGGAGAGACCCAGTACTTC. This translates into CASSVATVYSGETQYF.

This clonotype showed up many times. This sequence joins TRBV2 and TRBJ2-7, with 7 positions matching TRBD1. The CDR3 has 15 residues. With 6 bases clipped from V and 3 bases from J, the junction kept 11 bases outside the gene matches. Per germline, CDR1 SNHLY and CDR2 FYNNEI. The chain's CDR3 is CASREWDSGHYEQYF. CDR3 coding DNA: TGTGCCAGCAGGGAATGGGACAGCGGCCACTACGAGCAGTACTTC. Together with reference TRBV2 and TRBJ2-7, the CDR3 gives the full variable domain: EPEVTQTPSHQVTQMGQEVILRCVPISNHLYFYWYRQILGQKVEFLVSFYNNEISEKSEIFDDQFSVERPDGSNFTLKIRSTKLEDSAMYFCASREWDSGHYEQYFGPGTRLTVT.

This clonotype was observed a handful of times. This chain connects TRBV5-1 to TRBJ2-1; D is uncertain. Germline V gene sequence: CDR1 SGHRS, CDR2 YFSETQ. CDR3 length: 13 amino acids. Deletions cut 7 bases from V and 0 bases from J, with 8 bases between. The CDR3 is CASAPSSYNEQFF. The CDR3 nucleotides read TGCGCCAGCGCCCCAAGCTCCTACAATGAGCAGTTCTTC.

V and J are TRBV6-2 or TRBV6-3 and TRBJ2-2; D is uncertain. The CDR3 totals 14 residues. V was pared by 2 bases and J by 3 bases, with 7 bases between. Looked up from germline, CDR1 is MNHEY and CDR2 is SVGEGT. CDR3 loop: CASSYGHYTGELFF. CDR3 DNA sequence: TGTGCCAGCAGTTACGGCCACTACACCGGGGAGCTGTTTTTT.